The 25 T cell receptor beta chains given below trace back to one sample, sequenced in a study of T-cell reconstitution after alpha-beta-depleted transplantation in children (dated by TCRdb to the mid-2010s). The library was prepared using PCR. Sequencing instrument: Illumina HiSeq 2500. TCR library preparation used molecular barcoding, with unique molecular identifiers applied to normalize quantification of the TCRbeta repertoire. TCRdb reprocessing: public reads trimmed at Q25 with fastp, clones called with MiXCR, in-frame beta chains kept. When rows share a CDR3 protein, they turn into one entry using the most common DNA and genes. In this sample the table shows around 380,000 distinct CDR3 sequences, roughly a tenth of which occur a single time. Together, the top ten hold about 5% of the sample. Source: PBMCs from the stem cell graft donor, taken from the stem cell graft. The source of these receptors is a human donor who donated a stem cell graft to a child with acute myeloid leukemia.

This clonotype was counted a few times. The V and J genes are TRBV5-5 and TRBJ2-1; tentative D call: TRBD1 (6 bases). V was pared by 6 bases and J by 10 bases, with 17 bases between. The CDR3 totals 13 residues. CDR1 and CDR2 (germline): SGHKS, YYEKEE (reference sequence). The CDR3 nucleotides are TGTGCCAGCACTCTGGGTGGGGGCGACGAGCAGTTCTTC. This gives the protein CASTLGGGDEQFF.

V is TRBV5-1 and J is TRBJ2-7, with 11 bases matching TRBD2. Germline V gene lookup returns CDR1 SGHRS and CDR2 YFSETQ. The CDR3 sequence is 13 residues long. Trimming removed 7 bases from V and 7 bases from J; junction bases left unmatched: 7. Here the CDR3 reads CASLAGGQGEQYF. DNA of the CDR3: TGCGCCAGCTTAGCGGGAGGGCAAGGGGAGCAGTACTTC.

This clonotype was seen a few times. The V call is TRBV9, the J call TRBJ2-3; 11 nucleotides agree with TRBD2. Germline CDR1 and CDR2: SGDLS and YYNGEE. CDR3 length: 16 amino acids. Unmatched junction bases numbered 3, after V lost 0 bases and J lost 3 bases. CDR3 amino acids: CASSVAPSGGTDTQYF. The DNA of the CDR3 is TGTGCCAGCAGCGTAGCCCCTAGCGGGGGGACAGATACGCAGTATTTT.

Written as DNA, the CDR3 is TGTGCCAGCAGTGTAGACGGGGGATCCCAAGAGACCCAGTACTTC. The encoded protein is CASSVDGGSQETQYF. This chain joins TRBV12-3 or TRBV12-4 and TRBJ2-5, with D perhaps matching TRBD2 (6 bases). The CDR3 is 15 residues long. V lost 5 bases, J lost 1 base, and 14 bases lay in between.

CDR3 loop: CASSKLAGGVSGANVLTF. The CDR3 nucleotides read TGCGCCAGCAGCAAACTAGCGGGGGGAGTCTCTGGGGCCAACGTCCTGACTTTC. V and J are TRBV5-1 and TRBJ2-6; 12 nucleotides line up with TRBD2. This CDR3 is built from 18 residues. With 4 bases clipped from V and 0 bases from J, the junction kept 5 bases outside the gene matches. Germline loops: CDR1 SGHRS, CDR2 YFSETQ.

In this sample, this clonotype turned up a few times. This rearrangement joins TRBV7-3 to TRBJ2-1; the match to TRBD2 covers 9 bases. The germline gives CDR1 SGHTA, CDR2 FQGTGA. V shed 2 bases and J 4 bases; nucleotides not matched to a gene: 3. This CDR3 has 15 residues. CDR3 residues: CASSLRLADYNEQFF. In nucleotides, the CDR3 is TGTGCCAGCAGCTTACGACTAGCGGATTACAATGAGCAGTTCTTC. The complete variable domain, with remaining parts taken from reference TRBV7-3 and TRBJ2-1, reads GAGVSQTPSNKVTEKGKYVELRCDPISGHTALYWYRQSLGQGPEFLIYFQGTGAADDSGLPNDRFFAVRPEGSVSTLKIQRTERGDSAVYLCASSLRLADYNEQFFGPGTRLTVL.

A word on this clonotype: A junction end diverges from the germline sequence, so it may reflect a read error. The CDR3 bases are TGCAGTGCTAGTGTCCAGGGGAGCTCCTATAATTCATCCCTCCACTTT. Its translation: CSASVQGSSYNSSLHF. The chain links TRBV20-1 to TRBJ1-6, with D perhaps matching TRBD1 (6 bases). Germline V lookup: CDR1 DFQATT, CDR2 SNEGSKA (reference sequence). This CDR3 comprises 16 residues.

J is TRBJ1-5 and V is TRBV20-1, with unresolved D. Looked up from germline, CDR1 is DFQATT and CDR2 is SNEGSKA (reference sequence). The CDR3 is made up of 14 amino acids. Trimming took off 6 bases at V and 7 bases at J, with 19 bases between the two ends. Here the CDR3 reads CSAKGGVLQQPQHF. The CDR3 bases are TGCAGTGCCAAAGGCGGGGTCCTTCAACAGCCCCAGCATTTT.

In this sample, this clonotype turned up a few times. V gene TRBV6-1 combines with J gene TRBJ2-7; 12 bases fit TRBD1. Germline assignment: CDR1 MNHNS and CDR2 SASEGT. The CDR3 contains 14 residues. V dropped 4 bases and J dropped 5; count of bases not matched to a gene: 3. CDR3 in DNA: TGTGCCAGCAGTGTCGGGACAGGGGGCGACGAGCAGTACGTC. It codes for CASSVGTGGDEQYV.

This clonotype was seen ten or more times. This chain joins TRBV18 and TRBJ2-7; TRBD2 might be the D (5 bases). CDR3 size: 15 residues. V was pared by 0 bases and J by 4 bases, with 13 bases between. The germline V gene has CDR1 KGHSH and CDR2 LQKENI. The CDR3 sequence is CASSPPGGVRYEQYV. In DNA form, the CDR3 reads TGTGCCAGCTCACCACCAGGAGGAGTGAGGTACGAGCAGTACGTC.

The chain joins TRBV5-1 to TRBJ2-5; D remains ambiguous. V lost 0 bases, J lost 5 bases, and 14 bases lay in between. CDR1 and CDR2 from the germline V gene are SGHRS and YFSETQ. The CDR3 totals 15 residues. The CDR3 DNA follows: TGCGCCAGCAGCTTGGATTTACGGGCTGGGGAGACCCAGTACTTC. Residues: CASSLDLRAGETQYF.

Many counts were recorded for this clonotype. V gene TRBV7-2 combines with J gene TRBJ2-5; 8 bases match TRBD2. Germline CDR1 is SGHTA and CDR2 is FQGNSA. The CDR3 has 14 residues. With V trimmed by 5 bases and J by 1 base, 3 bases remained unmatched. CDR3 in amino acids: CASSPGLAQETQYF. The CDR3 DNA reads as TGTGCCAGCAGCCCTGGACTAGCCCAAGAGACCCAGTACTTC.

The chain links TRBV5-1 to TRBJ2-5; D is uncertain. V was shortened by 1 base and J by 3 bases, with 10 bases between the two germline ends. Germline-derived CDR1 and CDR2 are SGHRS and YFSETQ. The CDR3 consists of 14 residues. The CDR3 bases are TGCGCCAGCAGCTTGAGGGTTGGCGAAGAGACCCAGTACTTC. Amino acid sequence: CASSLRVGEETQYF.

This clonotype showed up just a few times. The V and J genes are TRBV7-9 and TRBJ2-3; 7 nucleotides line up with TRBD2. CDR3 length: 17 amino acids. The junction had 16 bases not matched to a gene; V was cut back by 8 bases and J by 2 bases. From germline, CDR1 is SEHNR and CDR2 FQNEAQ (reference sequence). CDR3 loop: CASSRRGDSRLTDTQYF. CDR3 sequence (DNA): TGTGCCAGCTCACGTCGGGGGGATAGCAGGCTCACAGATACGCAGTATTTT.

This clonotype was observed a handful of times. The chain recombines TRBV29-1 with TRBJ1-5; D unresolved. The V end lost 4 bases, the J end lost 5 bases, and 12 bases lay between the germline ends. The CDR3 covers 13 residues. The germline CDR1 and CDR2 sequences are SQVTM and ANQGSEA. For the CDR3, the DNA is TGCAGCGTTGGGGTGGCGGGAGATCAGCCCCAGCATTTT. Its translation: CSVGVAGDQPQHF.

This clonotype was counted between two and nine times. This rearrangement joins TRBV10-3 to TRBJ2-7; D is tentatively TRBD1 or TRBD2 (6 bases each). There are 14 residues in the CDR3. Trimming took off 6 bases at V and 0 bases at J, with 12 bases between the two ends. Germline CDR1 is ENHRY and CDR2 is SYGVKD. The CDR3: CAIRGGVSSYEQYF. CDR3 nucleotides: TGTGCCATCAGGGGGGGCGTTAGCTCCTACGAGCAGTACTTC.

The genes are TRBV9 and TRBJ2-1, with TRBD2 identical over 8 bases. The CDR3 extends over 15 amino acids. The germline V gene encodes CDR1 SGDLS and CDR2 YYNGEE. The V gene end was trimmed by 0 bases and the J gene end by 7 bases; junction bases not matched to a gene: 6. CDR3 nucleotides: TGTGCCAGCAGCGTAGCGGGGGGGATGAGAAATGAGCAGTTCTTC. Translation gives CASSVAGGMRNEQFF.

In this sample, this clonotype turned up a few times. J is TRBJ1-3 and V is TRBV28; D gene ambiguous. Trimming cost V 3 bases and J 4 bases, with 10 bases left between them. The V gene's germline CDR1 is MDHEN and CDR2 SYDVKM. The CDR3 spans 14 residues. The CDR3 spells CASSLASWGNTIYF. CDR3 coding DNA: TGTGCCAGCAGTTTGGCCAGTTGGGGAAACACCATATATTTT. Using reference TRBV28 and TRBJ1-3 for the parts outside the CDR3, the full variable domain is DVKVTQSSRYLVKRTGEKVFLECVQDMDHENMFWYRQDPGLGLRLIYFSYDVKMKEKGDIPEGYSVSREKKERFSLILESASTNQTSMYLCASSLASWGNTIYFGEGSWLTVV.

This clonotype occurred a few times. The chain uses TRBV20-1 and TRBJ2-5, with D unclear. The germline CDR1 and CDR2 sequences are DFQATT and SNEGSKA (reference sequence). This CDR3 has 13 amino acids. V gave up 0 bases and J gave up 5 bases, with 10 bases separating them. The CDR3, as DNA: TGCAGTGCTAGAGATTATGACGGTGAGACCCAGTACTTC. Translating it yields CSARDYDGETQYF.

The rearrangement joins TRBV19 to TRBJ2-7, with D perhaps given as TRBD1 or TRBD2 (5 bases each). Germline V CDR1 and CDR2: LNHDA, SQIVND (reference sequence). V was shortened by 10 bases and J by 2 bases, with 18 bases between the two germline ends. The CDR3 is made up of 14 amino acids. CDR3 nucleotides: TGTGCCACCACCCCCCAGGGAGCTCCCTACGAGCAGTACTTC. Amino acids: CATTPQGAPYEQYF.

V and J are TRBV29-1 and TRBJ2-1; the match to TRBD2 covers 13 bases. Trimming cost V 1 base and J 3 bases; bases outside gene matches: 0. CDR3 length equals 15 residues. Germline V gives CDR1 SQVTM, CDR2 ANQGSEA. The CDR3 bases are TGCAGCGTTGAAGGGACTAGCGGGGGCTACAATGAGCAGTTCTTC. Translating gives CSVEGTSGGYNEQFF.

This clonotype was counted a few times. The chain joins TRBV5-6 to TRBJ2-1, with TRBD2 identical over 9 bases. V trimming: 0 bases; J trimming: 2 bases; junction bases outside the gene matches: 6. Germline-derived CDR1 and CDR2 are SGHDT and YYEEEE. CDR3 length: 17 amino acids. CDR3 DNA: TGTGCCAGCAGCTTGGAGCTAGCGGGAAGGCCCTACAATGAGCAGTTCTTC. Translating it yields CASSLELAGRPYNEQFF.

This clonotype was seen at least ten times. This chain uses TRBV27 with TRBJ2-3; 10 bases are shared with TRBD2. The CDR3 totals 15 residues. The V segment lost 6 bases and the J segment 1 base; nucleotides outside the gene matches: 4. Germline values: CDR1 MNHEY, CDR2 SMNVEV (reference sequence). The CDR3 sequence: CASSFLAGGTDTQYF. CDR3 DNA sequence: TGTGCCAGCAGCTTTCTAGCGGGAGGCACAGATACGCAGTATTTT.

The gene calls are TRBV20-1 and TRBJ2-2; 9 bases match TRBD2. Looked up from germline, CDR1 is DFQATT and CDR2 is SNEGSKA (reference sequence). V was clipped by 1 base and J by 4 bases; unmatched bases: 19. The CDR3 is 20 residues long. The CDR3 coding sequence is TGCAGTGCTAGAGCTCGGGGGGGCTTTGGGCGGGGGGGCCCCACCGGGGAGCTGTTTTTT. Protein sequence: CSARARGGFGRGGPTGELFF.

As to this clonotype: Its ends do not fully match the called genes, so a read error is possible. The chain links TRBV5-1 to TRBJ2-2; no clear D gene. Germline assignment: CDR1 SGHRS and CDR2 YFSETQ. This CDR3 region has 15 residues. The CDR3 bases are TGCGCCAGCGAGATGGGCGGAGCGAACACCGCGGAGCTGTTTTTT. It translates to CASEMGGANTAELFF. Combining the CDR3 with reference TRBV5-1 and TRBJ2-2 gives the whole variable domain KAGVTQTPRYLIKTRGQQVTLSCSPISGHRSVSWYQQTPGQGLQFLFEYFSETQRNKGNFPGRFSGRQFSNSRSEMNVSTLELGDSALYLCASEMGGANTAELFFGEGSRLTVL.